The entry that follows covers one T cell receptor beta chain sequence. Its target is unknown. Gene names denote mouse genes. The data were taken from a study of CD8+ T cells in alopecia areata. Across the whole study: Female C3H/HeJ mice aged roughly 7-11 weeks received skin from roughly 6-12-month-old C3H/HeJ donors with spontaneous alopecia.

Study-level results: Scalp sample sequencing also detects resident alphabeta T cells of normal skin.

After pooling, cutaneous lymph node cells were sorted with CD4, CD8alpha, NKG2D, NKG2ACE and other markers. Sequencing relied on a cDNA template that was reverse transcribed from extracted RNA. Profiling relied on immunoSEQ multiplex PCR, and the TCRdb table lists in-frame clones only, not all of them. The record shows some 18,000 clones for this sample, with no singletons present. The material sequenced was CD8+ T cells sorted from a lymph node. The receptor comes from a C3H/HeJ mouse with alopecia areata. Mouse MHC haplotype: H2-k.

The CDR3 DNA, read in part, is TGTGCCAGCAACGACTGGGGGGCCCAAGAC. It encodes CASNDWGAQD. The entire CDR3 reads CASNDWGAQDTQYF. V gene TRBV13-3 combines with J gene TRBJ2-5, with 10 nucleotides matching TRBD2. The missing CDR3 end, 4 residues past where the read stops, is filled in from the germline J gene. Germline assignment: CDR1 NNHDY and CDR2 SYVADS. V shed 6 bases, J shed 2 bases, and the junction held 3 bases outside the gene matches. CDR3 length: 14 residues.